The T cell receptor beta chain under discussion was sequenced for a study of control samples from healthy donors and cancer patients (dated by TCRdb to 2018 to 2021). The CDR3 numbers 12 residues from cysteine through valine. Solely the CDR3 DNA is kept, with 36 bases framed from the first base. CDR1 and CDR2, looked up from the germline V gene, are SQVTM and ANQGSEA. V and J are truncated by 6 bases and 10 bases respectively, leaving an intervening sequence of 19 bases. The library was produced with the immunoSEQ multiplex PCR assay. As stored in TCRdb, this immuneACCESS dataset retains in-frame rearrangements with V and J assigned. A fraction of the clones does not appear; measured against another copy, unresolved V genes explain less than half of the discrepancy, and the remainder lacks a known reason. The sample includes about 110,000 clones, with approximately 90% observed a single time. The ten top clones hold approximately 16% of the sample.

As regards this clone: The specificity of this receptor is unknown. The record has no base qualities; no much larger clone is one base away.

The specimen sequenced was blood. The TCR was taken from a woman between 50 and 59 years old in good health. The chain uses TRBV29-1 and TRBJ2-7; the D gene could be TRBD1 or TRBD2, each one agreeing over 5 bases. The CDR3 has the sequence CSVTGTSDIQYV. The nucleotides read TGCAGCGTGACCGGGACCTCAGATATTCAGTACGTC.